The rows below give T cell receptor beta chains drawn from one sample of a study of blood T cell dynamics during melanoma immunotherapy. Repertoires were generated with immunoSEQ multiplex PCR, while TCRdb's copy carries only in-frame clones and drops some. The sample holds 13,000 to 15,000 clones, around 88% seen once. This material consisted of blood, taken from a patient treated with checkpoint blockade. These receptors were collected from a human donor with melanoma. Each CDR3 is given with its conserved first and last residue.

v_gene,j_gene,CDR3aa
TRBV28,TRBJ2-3,CASSLPSGLTDTQYF
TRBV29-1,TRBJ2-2,CSVAGLDTGELFF
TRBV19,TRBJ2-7,CASSIRRSSYEQYF
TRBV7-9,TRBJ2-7,CASRRTAPYDEQYF
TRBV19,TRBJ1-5,CASSLTGVGQPQHF
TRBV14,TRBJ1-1,CASSHHQKAFF
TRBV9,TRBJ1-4,CASSPQTSLEKLFF
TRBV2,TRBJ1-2,CASTSQGFGYTF
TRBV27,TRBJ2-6,CASSTSGGFSGANVLTF
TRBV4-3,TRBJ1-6,CASSLSRTGVSPLHF
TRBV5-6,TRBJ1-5,CASSLTASNQPQHF
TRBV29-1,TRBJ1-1,CSVEVGRGRTEAFF
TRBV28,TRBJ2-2,CASSLASSNTGELFF
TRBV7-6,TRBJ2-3,CASRGLGADTQYF
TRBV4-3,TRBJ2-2,CASSRGTSGASNTGELFF
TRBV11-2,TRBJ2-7,CASSAYGRGKAVYEQYF
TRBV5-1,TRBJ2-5,CASSLDLAGAVETQYF
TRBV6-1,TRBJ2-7,CASSGQGTVLRSYEQYF
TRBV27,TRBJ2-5,CASSLRTGGETQYF
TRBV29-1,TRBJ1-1,CSARGLNTEAFF
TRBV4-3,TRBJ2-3,CASSPNGGGDTQYF
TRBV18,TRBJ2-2,CASSIGTNTGELFF
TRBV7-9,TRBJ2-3,CASSSRTGGRTDTQYF
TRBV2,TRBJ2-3,CASRTSGRARTDTQYF
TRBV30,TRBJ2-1,CASSRAGVDNEQFF
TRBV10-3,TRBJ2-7,CAISESGSSDFYF
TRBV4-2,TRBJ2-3,CASSQTPSGTDTQYF
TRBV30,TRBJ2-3,CAWSVGFTDTQYF
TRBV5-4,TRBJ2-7,CASRRDGYEQYF
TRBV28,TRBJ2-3,CASSGTVSTDTQYF
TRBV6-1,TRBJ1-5,CASSEDRDQPQHF
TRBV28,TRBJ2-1,CASSLRYNEQFF
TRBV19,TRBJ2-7,CASSVQGGPYEQYF
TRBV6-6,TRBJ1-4,CASLTANEKLFF
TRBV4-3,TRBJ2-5,CASSQIVWKTQYF
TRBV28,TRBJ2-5,CASSFGFKPGQGGETQYF
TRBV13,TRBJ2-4,CASSWSGRLAKNIQYF
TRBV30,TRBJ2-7,CAWSGGTSYEQYF
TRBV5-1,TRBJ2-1,CASRGQYEQFF
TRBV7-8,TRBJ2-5,CASSFPGLATQYF
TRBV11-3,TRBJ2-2,CASSLFRDSPGELFF
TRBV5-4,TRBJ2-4,CASSFSGGDIQYF
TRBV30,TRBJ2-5,CAWSPPGTSRETQYF
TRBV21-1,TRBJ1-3,CASSKMGQGHPSGTGNTIYF
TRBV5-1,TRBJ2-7,CASSPTDRAEQYF
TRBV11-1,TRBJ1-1,CASILTGGAGEAFF